The clone carrying this TCR beta chain was seen at least ten times. This CDR3 region has 18 residues. Germline-derived CDR1 and CDR2 are LNHNV and YYDKDF (reference sequence). V was clipped by 2 bases and J by 5 bases; unmatched bases: 8. These data are taken from a study of identical twins. TCRdb reprocessed the 5' RACE reads via MiXCR and lists one record per CDR3 protein. The sample carries 200,000 to 250,000 distinct CDR3 sequences, about 7% recorded once. These data were likewise used in another study, on yellow fever vaccine responses in identical twins.

The specimen sequenced was memory (CD45RO+) T cells sorted from blood. The chain links TRBV15 to TRBJ2-3; the match to TRBD2 covers 15 bases. The TCR originated in a woman between 18 and 29 years old in good health. The CDR3 loop reads CATSRSGLAGGQIDTQYF. CDR3 bases: TGTGCCACCAGCAGATCCGGACTAGCGGGGGGGCAGATAGATACGCAGTATTTT.